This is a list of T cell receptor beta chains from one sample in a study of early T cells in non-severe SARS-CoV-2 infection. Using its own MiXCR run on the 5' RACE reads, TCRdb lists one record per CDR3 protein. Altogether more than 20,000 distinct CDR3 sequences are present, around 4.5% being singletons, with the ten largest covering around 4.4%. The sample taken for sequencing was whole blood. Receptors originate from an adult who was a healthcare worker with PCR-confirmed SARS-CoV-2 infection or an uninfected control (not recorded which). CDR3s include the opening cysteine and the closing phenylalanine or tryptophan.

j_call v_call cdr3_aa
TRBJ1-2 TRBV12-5 CASGSSLGYTF
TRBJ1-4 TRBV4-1 CASSHQGAPEKLFF
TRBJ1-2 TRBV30 CAWSVAPGGYGYTF
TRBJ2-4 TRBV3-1 CASSQGKRTGGDIQYF
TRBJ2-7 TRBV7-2 CASSLVTRGSYEQYF
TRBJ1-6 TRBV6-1 CASSDGSWVLQRTNSPLHF
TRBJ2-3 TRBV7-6 CASSSSLTRTDTQYF
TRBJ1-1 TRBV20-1 CSASKQGGTEAFF
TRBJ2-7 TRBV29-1 CSVGTPGPYEQYF
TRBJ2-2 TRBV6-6 CASSYSKIRQVEGGELFF
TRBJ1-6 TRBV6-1 CASSYTGASPLHF
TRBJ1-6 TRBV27 CASSPGNSPLHF
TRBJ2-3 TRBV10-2 CASMGLAGGADTQYF
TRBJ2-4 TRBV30 CAWSWKNIQYF
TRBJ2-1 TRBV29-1 CSVEVRLADNEQFF
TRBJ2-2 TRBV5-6 CASSPRDYLNTGELFF